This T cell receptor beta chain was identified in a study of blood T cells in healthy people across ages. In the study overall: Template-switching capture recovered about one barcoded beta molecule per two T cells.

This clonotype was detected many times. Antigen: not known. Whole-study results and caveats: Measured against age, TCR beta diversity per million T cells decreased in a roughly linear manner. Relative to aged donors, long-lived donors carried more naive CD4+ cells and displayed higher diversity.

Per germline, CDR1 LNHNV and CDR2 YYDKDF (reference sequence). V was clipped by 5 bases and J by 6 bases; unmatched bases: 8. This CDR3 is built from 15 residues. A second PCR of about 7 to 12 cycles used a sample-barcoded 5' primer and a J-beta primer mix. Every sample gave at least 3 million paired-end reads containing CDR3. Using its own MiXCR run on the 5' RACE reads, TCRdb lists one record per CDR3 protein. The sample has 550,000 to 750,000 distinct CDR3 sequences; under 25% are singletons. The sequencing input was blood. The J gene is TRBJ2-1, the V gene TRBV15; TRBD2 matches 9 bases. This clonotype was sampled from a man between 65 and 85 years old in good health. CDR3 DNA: TGTGCCACCAGCGCTCTAGCGGGGAGTTCCAATGAGCAGTTCTTC. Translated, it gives CATSALAGSSNEQFF.